These T cell receptor beta chains were read from a single sample in a study of blood T cell repertoires in COVID-19. The assay was immunoSEQ multiplex PCR, and TCRdb's table has in-frame clones only and misses some. This table holds some 350,000 clones, around 87% found once. The sequencing input was peripheral blood. All receptors come from a human donor in a cohort sampled during active COVID-19. Each CDR3 is given with its conserved first and last residue. A D gene is named only where the DNA matches it firmly. Clone size, where shown, is once, few, many, or a class for clones that have expanded.

TRBJ1-1	14	TRBV7-9	TRBD1	few	TGTGCCAGCAGCTTCAGGGGGCCGAACACTGAAGCTTTCTTT	CASSFRGPNTEAFF
TRBJ2-3	17	TRBV5-5	NA	NA	TGTGCCAGCAGCTTGGGGCCCCTAGCTCTTAAAATAGATACGCAGTATTTT	CASSLGPLALKIDTQYF
TRBJ1-4	11	TRBV25-1	NA	NA	TGTGCCAGCAGTGGGGGGGGAAAACTGTTTTTT	CASSGGGKLFF
TRBJ1-1	14	TRBV9	TRBD1	once	TGTGCCAGCAGCGGCCCGGACAGGGACACTGAAGCTTTCTTT	CASSGPDRDTEAFF
TRBJ1-2	13	TRBV14	NA	NA	TGTGCCAGCAGCCCCCCAGGCCGCTATGGCTACACCTTC	CASSPPGRYGYTF
TRBJ2-3	16	TRBV7-3	NA	NA	TGTGCCAGCAGCTTAGGCGGATTCCCGTACACAGATACGCAGTATTTT	CASSLGGFPYTDTQYF
TRBJ1-2	14	TRBV24-1	NA	NA	TGTGCCACCAGTGATTTCCCAGGGGTCTATGGCTACACCTTC	CATSDFPGVYGYTF
TRBJ1-3	11	TRBV20-1	NA	NA	TGCAGTGCCATACAGGGAAACACCATATATTTT	CSAIQGNTIYF
TRBJ2-7	16	TRBV4-1	TRBD2	NA	TGCGCCAGCAGCCGAAACCGGGGGGATAGCTCCTACGAGCAGTACTTC	CASSRNRGDSSYEQYF
TRBJ2-7	13	TRBV29-1	NA	NA	TGCAGCGTGCTTTTCCACAGCTCCTACGAGCAGTACTTC	CSVLFHSSYEQYF
TRBJ2-7	15	TRBV9	TRBD2	few	TGTGCCAGCAGCGCAGGACTAGCGGGGCCCTACGAGCAGTACTTC	CASSAGLAGPYEQYF
TRBJ2-5	11	TRBV11-2	NA	NA	TGTGCCAGCAGCGGGGGGGAGACCCAGTACTTC	CASSGGETQYF
TRBJ2-7	13	TRBV7-8	NA	NA	TGTGCCAGCAGCTTAGGTAGAAACTACGAGCAGTACTTC	CASSLGRNYEQYF
TRBJ1-2	15	TRBV2	NA	NA	TGTGCCAGCCCTGGGCGGGGGATTGTGGCGGATGGCTACACCTTC	CASPGRGIVADGYTF
TRBJ1-1	15	TRBV5-1	TRBD1	NA	TGCGCCAGCAGCCTTGGACAGGGGAGGTACACTGAAGCTTTCTTT	CASSLGQGRYTEAFF
TRBJ1-5	15	TRBV5-5	NA	many	TGTGCCAGCAGCCCGACGGGTGGGGGCGGGCAGCCCCAGCATTTT	CASSPTGGGGQPQHF
TRBJ2-7	13	TRBV5-1	NA	NA	TGCGCCAGCAGCTTGGCGCAGGGTACCGAGCAGTACTTC	CASSLAQGTEQYF
TRBJ1-5	16	TRBV10-3	TRBD1	once	TGTGCCATCAGTGAGTCGACAGGGGACAGCAATCAGCCCCAGCATTTT	CAISESTGDSNQPQHF
TRBJ2-7	14	TRBV2	NA	NA	TGTGCCAGCAGTCCGGACAGAGCAACCTACGAGCAGTACTTC	CASSPDRATYEQYF
TRBJ1-1	13	TRBV29-1	NA	NA	TGCAGCGTTGATCGCCTTTCGGGGACTGAAGCTTTCTTT	CSVDRLSGTEAFF